This is a list of T cell receptor beta chains from one sample in a study of blood T cell repertoires in COVID-19. The assay was immunoSEQ multiplex PCR, and TCRdb's table has in-frame clones only and misses some. The profile covers a few hundred thousand clones, with more than 75% appearing a single time and roughly 4.2% taken by the ten largest. Sequencing was done on a sample of peripheral blood. Receptors originate from a man aged 50 or older with acute or convalescent COVID-19. The CDR3 runs from the conserved cysteine through the conserved F or W. The D gene is left open where the match is weak. Clone size appears in some rows only: once, few, many, or a class for an expanded clone.

V gene: TRBV7-2; D gene: TRBD2; clone size: NA; J gene: TRBJ2-1; CDR3 protein: CASSLTSGGLNEQFF; CDR3 DNA: TGTGCCAGCAGCCTCACTAGCGGGGGTTTGAATGAGCAGTTCTTC
V gene: TRBV7-8; D gene: TRBD1; clone size: NA; J gene: TRBJ1-1; CDR3 protein: CASSRDRDRSEAFF; CDR3 DNA: TGTGCCAGCAGCCGAGACCGGGACAGGAGTGAAGCTTTCTTT
V gene: TRBV7-8; D gene: NA; clone size: NA; J gene: TRBJ1-2; CDR3 protein: CASNPGQAKGGYTF; CDR3 DNA: TGTGCCAGCAACCCAGGGCAGGCCAAGGGGGGCTACACCTTC
V gene: TRBV3-1/TRBV3-2; D gene: NA; clone size: once; J gene: TRBJ1-1; CDR3 protein: CASSHSPGNTEAFF; CDR3 DNA: TGTGCCAGCAGCCATTCTCCCGGGAACACTGAAGCTTTCTTT
V gene: TRBV29-1; D gene: NA; clone size: NA; J gene: TRBJ1-2; CDR3 protein: CSVRDFRYGYTF; CDR3 DNA: TGCAGCGTTAGGGACTTTCGCTATGGCTACACCTTC
V gene: TRBV28; D gene: TRBD1; clone size: NA; J gene: TRBJ1-2; CDR3 protein: CASRAPAGQNGYTF; CDR3 DNA: TGTGCCAGCAGAGCGCCCGCGGGACAGAATGGCTACACCTTC
V gene: TRBV19; D gene: NA; clone size: NA; J gene: TRBJ1-1; CDR3 protein: CASSTRQAGMNTEAFF; CDR3 DNA: TGTGCCAGTAGTACCAGACAGGCAGGAATGAACACTGAAGCTTTCTTT
V gene: TRBV7-9; D gene: NA; clone size: NA; J gene: TRBJ1-3; CDR3 protein: CASSLVAGPSGNTIYF; CDR3 DNA: TGTGCCAGCAGCTTAGTTGCAGGCCCCTCTGGAAACACCATATATTTT
V gene: TRBV5-1; D gene: NA; clone size: NA; J gene: TRBJ2-7; CDR3 protein: CASSFGAGYEQYF; CDR3 DNA: TGCGCCAGCAGCTTTGGGGCAGGGTACGAGCAGTACTTC
V gene: TRBV5-1; D gene: NA; clone size: NA; J gene: TRBJ1-4; CDR3 protein: CASSLAQGFEKLFF; CDR3 DNA: TGCGCCAGCAGCTTGGCGCAGGGATTTGAAAAACTGTTTTTT
V gene: TRBV27; D gene: TRBD1; clone size: NA; J gene: TRBJ2-7; CDR3 protein: CASSRQGSYEQYF; CDR3 DNA: TGTGCCAGCAGTCGACAGGGGAGCTACGAGCAGTACTTC
V gene: TRBV6-5; D gene: NA; clone size: NA; J gene: TRBJ1-6; CDR3 protein: CASSFSWYNSPLHF; CDR3 DNA: TGTGCCAGCAGTTTTAGTTGGTATAATTCACCCCTCCACTTT
V gene: TRBV6-5; D gene: TRBD2; clone size: NA; J gene: TRBJ2-5; CDR3 protein: CASRASGGGETQYF; CDR3 DNA: TGTGCCAGCAGGGCTAGCGGGGGGGGAGAGACCCAGTACTTC